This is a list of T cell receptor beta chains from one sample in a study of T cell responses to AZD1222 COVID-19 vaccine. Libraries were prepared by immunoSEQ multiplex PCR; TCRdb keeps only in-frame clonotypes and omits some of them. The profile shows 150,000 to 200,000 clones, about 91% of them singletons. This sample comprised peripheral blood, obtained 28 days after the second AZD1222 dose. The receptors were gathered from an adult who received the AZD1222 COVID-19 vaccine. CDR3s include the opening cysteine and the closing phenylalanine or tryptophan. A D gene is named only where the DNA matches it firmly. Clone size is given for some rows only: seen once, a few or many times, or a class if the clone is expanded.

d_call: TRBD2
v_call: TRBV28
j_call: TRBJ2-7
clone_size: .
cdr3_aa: CASSDSGRAHEQYF
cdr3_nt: TGTGCCAGCAGTGATAGCGGGAGGGCCCACGAGCAGTACTTC

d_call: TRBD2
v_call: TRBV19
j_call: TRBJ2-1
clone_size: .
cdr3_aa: CASSAYSGGPNNEQFF
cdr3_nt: TGTGCCAGTAGTGCGTATAGCGGGGGGCCAAACAATGAGCAGTTCTTC

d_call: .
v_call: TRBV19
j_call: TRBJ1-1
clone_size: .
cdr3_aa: CASSPWGDEAFF
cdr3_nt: TGTGCCAGTAGTCCCTGGGGGGACGAAGCTTTCTTT

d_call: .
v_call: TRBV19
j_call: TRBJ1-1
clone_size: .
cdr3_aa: CASSIGQEPYTEAFF
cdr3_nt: TGTGCCAGTAGTATAGGACAGGAGCCTTACACTGAAGCTTTCTTT

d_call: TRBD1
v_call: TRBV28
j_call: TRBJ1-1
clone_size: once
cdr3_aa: CASSTWTGKNTEAFF
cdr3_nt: TGTGCCAGCAGCACGTGGACAGGGAAGAACACTGAAGCTTTCTTT

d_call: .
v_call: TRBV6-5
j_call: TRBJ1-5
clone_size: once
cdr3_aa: CASRLDSNQPQHF
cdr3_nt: TGTGCCAGCAGACTCGACAGCAATCAGCCCCAGCATTTT

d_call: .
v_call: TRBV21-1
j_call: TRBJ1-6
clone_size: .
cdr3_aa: CASSPRGAKNSPLHF
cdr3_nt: TGTGCCAGCAGCCCCCGGGGAGCGAAGAATTCACCCCTCCACTTT

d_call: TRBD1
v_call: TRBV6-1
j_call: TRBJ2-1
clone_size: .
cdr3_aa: CASSDYRGRSYNEQFF
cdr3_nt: TGTGCCAGCAGTGATTACAGGGGACGCTCCTACAATGAGCAGTTCTTC

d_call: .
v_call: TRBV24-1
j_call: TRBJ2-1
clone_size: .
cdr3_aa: CATSDPTSNEQFF
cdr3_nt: TGTGCCACCAGTGACCCGACGTCCAATGAGCAGTTCTTC

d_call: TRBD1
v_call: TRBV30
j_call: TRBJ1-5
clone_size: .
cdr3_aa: CAWSVQGHQPQHF
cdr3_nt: TGTGCCTGGAGTGTACAGGGGCATCAGCCCCAGCATTTT

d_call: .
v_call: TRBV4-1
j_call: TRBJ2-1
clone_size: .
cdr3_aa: CASSQDQYNEQFF
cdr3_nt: TGCGCCAGCAGCCAAGATCAATACAATGAGCAGTTCTTC

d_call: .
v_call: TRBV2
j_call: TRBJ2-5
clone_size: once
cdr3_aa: CASNQETETQYF
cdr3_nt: TGTGCCAGCAACCAGGAGACGGAGACCCAGTACTTC

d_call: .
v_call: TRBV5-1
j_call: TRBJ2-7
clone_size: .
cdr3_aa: CASSPGSSYEQYF
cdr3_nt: TGCGCCAGCAGCCCGGGCAGCTCCTACGAGCAGTACTTC

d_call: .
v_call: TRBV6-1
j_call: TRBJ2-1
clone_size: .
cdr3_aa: CASRENRGLAYNEQFF
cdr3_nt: TGTGCCAGCAGGGAAAACAGAGGACTCGCCTACAATGAGCAGTTCTTC

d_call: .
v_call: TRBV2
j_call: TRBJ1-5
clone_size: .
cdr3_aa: CASSEGRSNQPQHF
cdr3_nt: TGTGCCAGCAGTGAAGGGCGGAGCAATCAGCCCCAGCATTTT

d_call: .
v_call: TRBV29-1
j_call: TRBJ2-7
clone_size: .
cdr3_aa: CSVWGTRGEQYF
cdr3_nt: TGCAGCGTTTGGGGTACGAGGGGCGAGCAGTACTTC

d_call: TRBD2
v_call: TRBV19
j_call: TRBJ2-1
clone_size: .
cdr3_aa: CASSMSAGVHNEQFF
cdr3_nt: TGTGCCAGTAGTATGAGCGCGGGAGTCCACAATGAGCAGTTCTTC

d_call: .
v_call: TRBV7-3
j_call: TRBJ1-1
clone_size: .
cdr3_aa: CASSLDGMNTEAFF
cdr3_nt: TGTGCCAGCAGCTTAGACGGGATGAACACTGAAGCTTTCTTT

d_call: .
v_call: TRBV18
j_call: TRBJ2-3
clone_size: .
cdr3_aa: CASSPFGASDTQYF
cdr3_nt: TGTGCCAGCTCACCATTCGGGGCCTCAGATACGCAGTATTTT

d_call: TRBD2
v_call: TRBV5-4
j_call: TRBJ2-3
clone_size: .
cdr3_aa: CASSWGLAGGGDTQYF
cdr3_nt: TGTGCCAGCAGCTGGGGACTAGCGGGAGGGGGTGATACGCAGTATTTT

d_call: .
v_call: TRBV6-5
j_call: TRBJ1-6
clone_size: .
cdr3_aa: CASAAGNNSPLHF
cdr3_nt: TGTGCCAGCGCCGCAGGGAATAATTCACCCCTCCACTTT

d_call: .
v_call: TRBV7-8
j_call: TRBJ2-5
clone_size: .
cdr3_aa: CASSPGGDRFGETQYF
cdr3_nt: TGTGCCAGCAGCCCAGGAGGGGATAGATTCGGAGAGACCCAGTACTTC

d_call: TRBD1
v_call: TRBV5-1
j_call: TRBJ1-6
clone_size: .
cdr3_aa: CASSSFRDRAPSPLHF
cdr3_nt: TGCGCCAGCAGCTCCTTCCGGGACAGGGCACCTTCACCCCTCCACTTT

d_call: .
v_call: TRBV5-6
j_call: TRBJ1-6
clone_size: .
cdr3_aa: CASSYLRDRSAPLHF
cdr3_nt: TGTGCCAGCAGCTACCTCCGGGACCGGTCGGCGCCCCTCCACTTT

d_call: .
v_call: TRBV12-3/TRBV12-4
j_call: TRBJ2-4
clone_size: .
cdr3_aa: CASSWGSKNIQYF
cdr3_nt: TGTGCCAGCAGTTGGGGATCCAAAAACATTCAGTACTTC

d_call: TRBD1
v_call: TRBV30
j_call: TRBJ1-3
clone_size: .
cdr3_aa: CAWNRGSGNTIYF
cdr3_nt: TGTGCCTGGAACAGGGGGTCTGGAAACACCATATATTTT

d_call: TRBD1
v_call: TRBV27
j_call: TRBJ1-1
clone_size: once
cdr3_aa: CASRWDREKAEAFF
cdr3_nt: TGTGCCAGCAGGTGGGACAGGGAGAAGGCTGAAGCTTTCTTT

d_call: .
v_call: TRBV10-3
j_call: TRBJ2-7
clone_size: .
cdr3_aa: CAISESGYEQYF
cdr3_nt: TGTGCCATCAGTGAGTCGGGCTACGAGCAGTACTTC

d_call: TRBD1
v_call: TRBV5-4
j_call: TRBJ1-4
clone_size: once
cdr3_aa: CASRFTGVNEKLFF
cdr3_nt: TGTGCCAGCAGATTTACAGGGGTTAATGAAAAACTGTTTTTT

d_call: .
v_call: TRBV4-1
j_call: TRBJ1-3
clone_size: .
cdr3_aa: CASSQYRALSGNTIYF
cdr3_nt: TGCGCCAGCAGCCAATACAGGGCCCTCTCTGGAAACACCATATATTTT

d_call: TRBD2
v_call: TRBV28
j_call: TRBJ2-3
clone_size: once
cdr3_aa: CASIPMAAGEGDTQYF
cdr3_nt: TGTGCCAGCATCCCTATGGCGGCGGGAGAGGGAGATACGCAGTATTTT

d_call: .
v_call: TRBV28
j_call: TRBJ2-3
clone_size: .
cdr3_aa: CASYTGYTQYF
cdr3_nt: TGTGCCAGCTATACAGGATATACGCAGTATTTT

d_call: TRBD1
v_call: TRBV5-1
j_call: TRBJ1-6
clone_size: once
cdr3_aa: CASREPGQGNSPLHF
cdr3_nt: TGCGCCAGCCGCGAACCGGGACAGGGAAATTCACCCCTCCACTTT

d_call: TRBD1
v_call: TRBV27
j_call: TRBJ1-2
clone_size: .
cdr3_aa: CASSLGRTGFYGYTF
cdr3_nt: TGTGCCAGCAGTTTGGGACGGACAGGCTTCTATGGCTACACCTTC

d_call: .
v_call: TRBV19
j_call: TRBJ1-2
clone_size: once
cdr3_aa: CASNYQGNYGYTF
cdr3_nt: TGTGCCAGTAATTACCAGGGGAACTATGGCTACACCTTC

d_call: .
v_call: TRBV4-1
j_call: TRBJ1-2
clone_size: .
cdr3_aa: CASSPLPANYGYTF
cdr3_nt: TGCGCCAGCAGCCCACTACCTGCTAACTATGGCTACACCTTC

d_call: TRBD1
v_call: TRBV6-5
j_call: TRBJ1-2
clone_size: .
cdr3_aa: CASSYVGQGAGGYTF
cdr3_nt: TGTGCCAGCAGTTACGTGGGACAGGGGGCCGGTGGCTACACCTTC

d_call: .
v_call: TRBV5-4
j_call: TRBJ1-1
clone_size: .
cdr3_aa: CASSLAPALNTEAFF
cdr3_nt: TGTGCCAGCAGCTTGGCCCCAGCCTTGAACACTGAAGCTTTCTTT

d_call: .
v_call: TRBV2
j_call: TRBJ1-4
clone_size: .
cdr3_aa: CASRPSNEKLFF
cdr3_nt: TGTGCCAGCAGGCCATCCAATGAAAAACTGTTTTTT

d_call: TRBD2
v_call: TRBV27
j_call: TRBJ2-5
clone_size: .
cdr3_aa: CASSPSGSMETQYF
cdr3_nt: TGTGCCAGCAGTCCAAGCGGGAGCATGGAGACCCAGTACTTC

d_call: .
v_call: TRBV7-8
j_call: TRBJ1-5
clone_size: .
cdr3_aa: CASSSPGQHSNQPQHF
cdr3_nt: TGTGCCAGCAGCTCCCCCGGACAGCATAGCAATCAGCCCCAGCATTTT

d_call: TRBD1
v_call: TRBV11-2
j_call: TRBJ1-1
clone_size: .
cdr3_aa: CASSPGGITNTEAFF
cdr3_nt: TGTGCCAGCAGCCCAGGGGGCATAACGAACACTGAAGCTTTCTTT

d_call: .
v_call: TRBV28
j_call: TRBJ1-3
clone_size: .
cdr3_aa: CASSPIGRWGESSGNTIYF
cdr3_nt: TGTGCCAGCAGCCCCATAGGGCGATGGGGGGAAAGCTCTGGAAACACCATATATTTT

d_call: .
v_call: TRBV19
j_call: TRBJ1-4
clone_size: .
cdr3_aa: CASSIDPGMRGEKLFF
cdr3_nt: TGTGCCAGTAGTATAGATCCGGGAATGAGAGGAGAAAAACTGTTTTTT

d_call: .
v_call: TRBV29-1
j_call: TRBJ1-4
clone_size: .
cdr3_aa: CSVVAGDGEKLFF
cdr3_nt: TGCAGCGTTGTGGCAGGGGACGGTGAAAAACTGTTTTTT

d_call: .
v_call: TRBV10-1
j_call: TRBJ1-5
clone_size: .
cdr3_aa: CASSATVNQPQHF
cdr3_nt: TGCGCCAGCAGTGCCACCGTGAATCAGCCCCAGCATTTT

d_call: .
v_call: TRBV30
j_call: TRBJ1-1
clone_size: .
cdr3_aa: CAWSVRPPGVMNTEAFF
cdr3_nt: TGTGCCTGGAGTGTACGCCCCCCAGGGGTCATGAACACTGAAGCTTTCTTT

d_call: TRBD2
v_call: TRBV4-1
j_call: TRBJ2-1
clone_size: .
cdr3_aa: CASSQDWLAGGYEQFF
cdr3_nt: TGCGCCAGCAGCCAAGATTGGCTAGCGGGAGGATATGAGCAGTTCTTC

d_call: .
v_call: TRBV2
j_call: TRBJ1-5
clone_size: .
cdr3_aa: CASRVIDQPQHF
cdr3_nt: TGTGCCAGCAGAGTGATAGATCAGCCCCAGCATTTT